This is a list of T cell receptor beta chains from one sample in a study of cytomegalovirus exposure and HLA in healthy donors. TCRdb's copy holds only in-frame clones and misses some; the assay was immunoSEQ multiplex PCR. This sample carries 150,000 to 200,000 clones, 79% of them seen once, and the ten largest clones take under 2.5%. The sample was PBMCs. The source of these receptors is a middle-aged man in good health and CMV-seronegative. CDR3s leave out the opening cysteine and the closing phenylalanine or tryptophan. The order of the fields is V gene, clone size, CDR3 protein. Only part of the rows carry a size: once, few, many, or a class if the clone is expanded.

>TRBV14|.
ASSQDPRGGLYEQY
>TRBV6-5|.
ASSPRTARNTEAF
>TRBV4-1|.
ASSQDLDTLSSYEQY
>TRBV5-1|.
ASSLASNTEAF
>TRBV30|.
AWHSIAKGGIVAGELF
>TRBV28|.
ASRDETGNYGYT
>TRBV6-6|.
ASSWGLAETQY
>TRBV7-2|.
ASSLVGAVSTDTQY
>TRBV28|.
ASSPDRGKGTDTQY
>TRBV27|.
ASSSTSSGREYEQY
>TRBV7-8|few
ASSKGGSGNTIY
>TRBV11-2|.
ASSLVGGGANTGELF
>TRBV5-1|.
ASSLEGREQY
>TRBV30|few
AWSHRTSGSRVEQY
>TRBV19|.
ASSIKQGGSYNEQF
>TRBV27|once
ASSLSGGGEQY
>TRBV5-1|.
ASSLVGGTSYNEQF
>TRBV28|.
ASGSRARDYEQY
>TRBV2|once
ASRPHRAGGEATQY
>TRBV2|.
ASSSGLAAYEQY
>TRBV19|.
ASSIELDFYEQY
>TRBV11-3|.
ASGGPTDTQY
>TRBV11-2|.
ASSPSSSGANVLT
>TRBV14|.
ASVQGIGTGELF
>TRBV5-1|.
ASGDRVNNEQF
>TRBV10-2|.
ASSGVRQVGELF
>TRBV7-2|once
ASSLLVSSTDTQY
>TRBV27|few
ASKVAGGVSYEQY
>TRBV10-3|.
AISDRTDTQY
>TRBV7-8|.
ASSSSGTYGYEQY
>TRBV27|.
ASYRRQGSTGELF
>TRBV11-2|few
ASSLTATGGNTIY
>TRBV28|.
ASCTSGGSYEQY
>TRBV5-6|.
ASSLGTAHSGRTQY
>TRBV27|.
ASSLLAGGSFNEQF
>TRBV29-1|.
SVAFSGTGGVFEQF
>TRBV27|.
ASSLSAWTGNTEAF
>TRBV19|.
ASSASGSEETQY
>TRBV7-9|.
ASSWPGQGWEQY
>TRBV11-2|.
ASSRIQGVTTEAF
>TRBV20-1|few
SASTGEQY
>TRBV28|.
ASSYDRGDEKLF
>TRBV15|.
ATSRVAGNNGQF
>TRBV27|.
ASSLKQSRGPLIGYT
>TRBV6-1|.
ASSRDRANTGELF
>TRBV6-5|.
ASSYSVGQETQY
>TRBV2|few
ASSADRGEETQY
>TRBV6-5|.
ASSYGPAQETQY
>TRBV5-1|.
ASSSVPGLAPVSTDTQY
>TRBV19|.
ASSMLGLAGLNPGEQY
>TRBV12-5|.
ASGSGGLGTGELF
>TRBV18|few
ASSPELKSGNTIY
>TRBV7-9|.
ASSISQGRTYNEQF
>TRBV19|.
ASSSLRASYEQY
>TRBV18|.
ASSPGQISGNTIY
>TRBV28|.
ASSDSVSYEQY
>TRBV7-2|.
ASSSSGGTQY
>TRBV15|.
ATSIAEGETQY